A selection of T cell receptor beta chains follows, all from one sample in a study of cytomegalovirus exposure and HLA in healthy donors. Using immunoSEQ multiplex PCR, the repertoire was profiled, and TCRdb retains in-frame clones only, with some absent. The table has 100,000 to 150,000 clones, approximately 74% seen once; the top ten hold 3% to 5%. The sequenced sample was PBMCs. Source of these receptors: a middle-aged man in good health and CMV-seropositive. Each CDR3 is given with its conserved first and last residue. Each record gives: J gene, V gene, clone size, D gene, CDR3 DNA, CDR3 protein. D genes are given only for firm matches. The listing skips clone size in some rows; elsewhere it reads once, few, many or a size class.

TRBJ2-1 | TRBV7-6 | . | . | TGTGCCAGCAGCCACGCCGGGTTTCGGGGGTTCTACAATGAGCAGTTCTTC | CASSHAGFRGFYNEQFF
TRBJ1-2 | TRBV19 | . | . | TGTGCCAGTAGTATCGAGCGGGGGGACTATGGCTACACCTTC | CASSIERGDYGYTF
TRBJ2-1 | TRBV28 | . | TRBD1 | TGTGCCAGCACCGTAACGACAGGGACCTACAATGAGCAGTTCTTC | CASTVTTGTYNEQFF
TRBJ2-3 | TRBV7-2 | . | . | TGTGCCAGCAGCTTAGTTCCAGGGAGCACAGATACGCAGTATTTT | CASSLVPGSTDTQYF
TRBJ2-5 | TRBV19 | . | . | TGTGCCAGTAGTTTCGGAGGAGAAGAGACCCAGTACTTC | CASSFGGEETQYF
TRBJ2-3 | TRBV5-6 | . | TRBD1 | TGTGCCAGCAGCCTTCGACAGGGGGCGAGCACAGATACGCAGTATTTT | CASSLRQGASTDTQYF
TRBJ2-7 | TRBV4-1 | . | TRBD1 | TGCGCCAGCAGCCTCCCAGGGACAGGGGCGTACGAGCAGTACTTC | CASSLPGTGAYEQYF
TRBJ2-1 | TRBV5-1 | . | TRBD2 | TGCGCCAGCAGCTTGGAAACTCTAGCGGGGGGTTCCTACAATGAGCAGTTCTTC | CASSLETLAGGSYNEQFF
TRBJ2-1 | TRBV4-3 | . | TRBD2 | TGCGCCAGCAGCCAATTTCTGCGGCGGGAGGCGGGCAATGAGCAGTTCTTC | CASSQFLRREAGNEQFF
TRBJ1-1 | TRBV6-6 | . | . | TGTGCCAGCAGTTACTCGAGTGGTGAAGCTTTCTTT | CASSYSSGEAFF
TRBJ1-2 | TRBV19 | once | TRBD1 | TGTGCCACCCGGGGGACAGGGACCTACTATGGCTACACCTTC | CATRGTGTYYGYTF
TRBJ1-1 | TRBV5-1 | . | TRBD1 | TGCGCCAGCAGCTTACAGGGGGCGAACACTGAAGCTTTCTTT | CASSLQGANTEAFF
TRBJ2-5 | TRBV15 | . | . | TGTGCCACCAGCAGAGGAGGGCAGAGTAGGGAGACCCAGTACTTC | CATSRGGQSRETQYF
TRBJ2-1 | TRBV28 | few | . | TGTGCCAGCAGCTCTCCTCAGGGTACCTACAATGAGCAGTTCTTC | CASSSPQGTYNEQFF
TRBJ2-5 | TRBV30 | . | TRBD1 | TGTGCCTGGAGTGTAAAGGGGGCGCGGGAGACCCAGTACTTC | CAWSVKGARETQYF
TRBJ2-6 | TRBV27 | . | TRBD1 | TGTGCCAGCAGTGGCCGGGACAGGGATTCTGGGGCCAACGTCCTGACTTTC | CASSGRDRDSGANVLTF
TRBJ1-2 | TRBV2 | . | . | TGTGCCAGCAGTGAAGCGATGCGGATCAACTATGGCTACACCTTC | CASSEAMRINYGYTF
TRBJ1-2 | TRBV9 | few | TRBD1 | TGTGCCAGCACCAGGACAGGGACGAACTATGGCTACACCTTC | CASTRTGTNYGYTF
TRBJ2-3 | TRBV28 | . | . | TGTGCCAGCAGCTATCAGGGGGGAGGCCACACAGATACGCAGTATTTT | CASSYQGGGHTDTQYF
TRBJ2-7 | TRBV13 | . | TRBD2 | TGTGCCAGCAGCGGCTTCACTAGCGGGCCCGCCGGGGAGCAGTATTTC | CASSGFTSGPAGEQYF
TRBJ2-1 | TRBV6-4 | . | TRBD2 | TGTGCCAGCAGTGCTAGCGGCCTAAATGAGCAGTTCTTC | CASSASGLNEQFF
TRBJ1-6 | TRBV1 | . | . | TGCACCAGCTGGGGGCGGTCTAATTCACCCCTCCACTTT | CTSWGRSNSPLHF
TRBJ1-2 | TRBV29-1 | . | TRBD1 | TGCAGCGTGACAGGGGATCCTAACTATGGCTACACCTTC | CSVTGDPNYGYTF
TRBJ2-3 | TRBV5-1 | . | TRBD2 | TGCGCCAGCAGCTTGGACTCTAGCGGGAGGGACACAGATACGCAGTATTTT | CASSLDSSGRDTDTQYF
TRBJ2-7 | TRBV7-9 | . | TRBD2 | TGTGCCAGCAGCAAGGGGACTAGCGGGAGGGCGGGAGGCGAGCAGTACTTC | CASSKGTSGRAGGEQYF
TRBJ1-5 | TRBV28 | . | TRBD1 | TGTGCCAGCAGTTTGCTGACAGGGGCCCCTCAGCCCCAGCATTTT | CASSLLTGAPQPQHF
TRBJ2-5 | TRBV19 | . | TRBD1 | TGTGCCAGTAGTATCCGGTGGGCTCCCGGGACAGTATCCCCATGGGAGACCCAGTACTTC | CASSIRWAPGTVSPWETQYF
TRBJ1-2 | TRBV6-5 | . | TRBD1 | TGTGCCAGCAGTTATACCAGGACAGGGACGAACTATGGCTACACCTTC | CASSYTRTGTNYGYTF
TRBJ1-1 | TRBV4-1 | . | . | TGCGCCAGCAGCCAAGGGGGCGCGATCTGGAACACTGAAGCTTTCTTT | CASSQGGAIWNTEAFF
TRBJ1-5 | TRBV28 | . | TRBD1 | TGTGCCAGCAGTTCCACAGGGGGCGCTTATCAGCCCCAGCATTTT | CASSSTGGAYQPQHF
TRBJ2-3 | TRBV7-9 | few | . | TGTGCCAGCAGCTTGTCGGCAGGGAGCACAGATACGCAGTATTTT | CASSLSAGSTDTQYF
TRBJ1-1 | TRBV19 | . | TRBD1 | TGTGCCAGCGCGAGACAGGGTTTGAACACTGAAGCTTTCTTT | CASARQGLNTEAFF
TRBJ2-7 | TRBV27 | . | TRBD2 | TGTGCCAGCAGTTTATCGATGGGGGGGGGTTACGAGCAGTACTTC | CASSLSMGGGYEQYF
TRBJ1-1 | TRBV5-1 | few | . | TGCGCCAGCAAAGCGTCCACGAACACTGAAGCTTTCTTT | CASKASTNTEAFF
TRBJ2-7 | TRBV5-8 | . | TRBD1 | TGTGCCAGCTGCAGCGCCTGGACAGGTGGTTTCGAGCAGTACTTC | CASCSAWTGGFEQYF
TRBJ2-1 | TRBV7-9 | . | TRBD1 | TGTGCCAGCAGCCGACAGGGGCACCATGAGCAGTTCTTC | CASSRQGHHEQFF
TRBJ2-3 | TRBV29-1 | . | . | TGCAGCGTTGGACCCAGCGCAGATACGCAGTATTTT | CSVGPSADTQYF
TRBJ2-5 | TRBV6-1 | . | TRBD1 | TGTGCCAGCACCAGGGACAGGGGGCCATCAAAGACCCAGTACTTC | CASTRDRGPSKTQYF
TRBJ1-3 | TRBV6-5 | . | . | TGTGCCAGCTGGGAGGGTGAGGGTGGAAACACCATATATTTT | CASWEGEGGNTIYF
TRBJ1-1 | TRBV5-4 | . | TRBD1 | TGTGCCAGCAGCCTGGGACAGGGCTACACTGAAGCTTTCTTT | CASSLGQGYTEAFF